One and the same sample provided the 22 T cell receptor beta chains below, sequenced in a study of blood T cells in healthy people across ages (dated by TCRdb to 2014 to 2015). The method was 5' RACE. Sequencing was carried out with an Illumina HiSeq 2500. A second PCR of roughly 7 to 11 cycles was performed with a sample-barcoded 5' primer and a J-beta primer mix. TCRdb itself trimmed the public reads at Q25 with fastp, ran MiXCR and retained productive beta chains. Each record represents a unique CDR3 protein, reported with the most common genes and DNA among its rows. Recorded for this sample are some 1.6 million distinct CDR3 sequences; roughly 32% of them occurred a single time. The top ten constitute over 9% of the sample. The sequencing sample was made of blood. The receptors were sampled from a young woman in good health.

The CDR3: CSVVGSGYNEQFF. The DNA of the CDR3 is TGCAGCGTTGTTGGTAGCGGGTACAATGAGCAGTTCTTC. The V call is TRBV29-1, the J call TRBJ2-1, with TRBD2 matching over 7 bases. CDR1 and CDR2 (germline): SQVTM, ANQGSEA. This CDR3 is built from 13 residues. Unmatched junction bases numbered 4, after V lost 4 bases and J lost 4 bases.

This clonotype was detected only a few times. The chain links TRBV15 to TRBJ2-7; 9 positions agree with TRBD1. V lost 1 base to trimming and J lost 2 bases; unmatched junction nucleotides: 3. Germline values: CDR1 LNHNV, CDR2 YYDKDF (reference sequence). The CDR3 is made up of 15 amino acids. The CDR3 region is CATSRARTGAYEQYF. DNA for the CDR3: TGTGCCACCAGCAGAGCCCGGACAGGGGCCTACGAGCAGTACTTC.

This chain uses TRBV3-1 with TRBJ1-1; tentatively, D is TRBD1 (6 bases). Trimming shortened V by 1 base and J by 4 bases, and 13 bases separated the two germline ends. Germline lookup yields CDR1 LGHDT and CDR2 YNNKEL (reference sequence). The CDR3 is 15 residues long. DNA for the CDR3: TGTGCCAGCAGCCAAGGTGGAGGGGGAGGCACTGAAGCTTTCTTT. The encoded protein is CASSQGGGGGTEAFF.

This sequence joins TRBV4-1 and TRBJ1-2, with 8 bases matching TRBD1. The V gene's germline CDR1 is MGHRA and CDR2 YSYEKL. V lost 1 base and J lost 5; bases outside the gene matches: 12. CDR3 size: 17 residues. The CDR3 here is CASSQVTGQGLPYGYTF. CDR3 bases: TGCGCCAGCAGCCAAGTTACCGGACAGGGATTACCTTATGGCTACACCTTC.

V and J are TRBV6-6 and TRBJ1-1; weak D call: TRBD1 (5 bases). Germline V gene lookup returns CDR1 MNHNY and CDR2 SVGAGI (reference sequence). V was cut by 6 bases and J by 3 bases, with 14 bases left in between. The CDR3 contains 14 residues. CDR3 DNA sequence: TGTGCCAGCAGACCCCGGGGGACGGACACTGAAGCTTTCTTT. Translated, it gives CASRPRGTDTEAFF.

This chain uses TRBV28 with TRBJ1-1; 7 nucleotides line up with TRBD1. J was trimmed by 5 bases and V by 6 bases; bases with no gene match: 6. Germline V gene data show CDR1 as MDHEN and CDR2 as SYDVKM. The length of the CDR3 is 13 residues. CDR3 in DNA: TGTGCCAGCAGCCCGGGACAGCAGACTGAAGCTTTCTTT. Amino acid sequence: CASSPGQQTEAFF.

This clonotype was seen only a few times. The chain combines TRBV27 with TRBJ2-7; 8 bases agree with TRBD1. There are 13 residues in the CDR3. The junction had 3 bases not matched to a gene; V was cut back by 7 bases and J by 1 base. Germline-derived CDR1 and CDR2 are MNHEY and SMNVEV (reference sequence). CDR3 protein: CASTDRESYEQYF. The CDR3 nucleotides read TGTGCCAGCACGGACAGGGAATCCTACGAGCAGTACTTC.

The CDR3 sequence is CSARDNSGSYNEQFF. The CDR3 nucleotides read TGCAGTGCTAGAGACAATAGCGGGAGTTACAATGAGCAGTTCTTC. This chain connects TRBV20-1 to TRBJ2-1; 9 bases are a match to TRBD2. This CDR3 comprises 15 residues. J lost 4 bases, V lost 0 bases, and 4 bases had no gene match. Germline-derived CDR1 and CDR2 are DFQATT and SNEGSKA (reference sequence).

This clonotype was seen only a few times. The chain is built from TRBV20-1 and TRBJ2-3; D not resolved. The CDR3 consists of 15 residues. V lost 8 bases to trimming and J lost 4 bases, with 22 bases between them. CDR1 is DFQATT, CDR2 SNEGSKA, per germline (reference sequence). In DNA form, the CDR3 reads TGCAGTTGCTACCCCGTTAGCCGCACGGCAGATACGCAGTATTTT. Amino acid sequence: CSCYPVSRTADTQYF.

In this sample, this clonotype turned up a few times. J is TRBJ2-1 and V is TRBV20-1; D is possibly TRBD1 (6 bases). The CDR3 covers 15 residues. Germline CDR1 DFQATT, CDR2 SNEGSKA (reference sequence). Trimming stripped 5 bases from V and 3 bases from J, with 17 bases between. This CDR3 is CSAHPPEGHYNEQFF. The CDR3 DNA follows: TGCAGTGCTCACCCACCCGAGGGACACTACAATGAGCAGTTCTTC.

The chain carries TRBV10-3 and TRBJ2-2, with 9 nucleotides matching TRBD1. The germline V gene has CDR1 ENHRY and CDR2 SYGVKD. Trimming removed 2 bases from V and 5 bases from J; junction bases left unmatched: 12. The CDR3 contains 18 residues. The CDR3 loop reads CAISEGQGLSTRTGELFF. Written as DNA, the CDR3 is TGTGCCATCAGTGAGGGACAGGGGTTAAGTACTAGGACCGGGGAGCTGTTTTTT.

V is TRBV28 and J is TRBJ2-3; 14 nucleotides line up with TRBD2. Per germline, CDR1 MDHEN and CDR2 SYDVKM. V lost 6 bases and J lost 0; bases outside the gene matches: 5. CDR3 size: 17 residues. The CDR3 DNA reads TGTGCCAGCAGCCCGGGACTAGCGGGAGACAGCACAGATACGCAGTATTTT. Its protein product is CASSPGLAGDSTDTQYF.

The rearrangement joins TRBV20-1 to TRBJ2-5; 12 bases line up with TRBD2. The CDR3 sequence is 17 residues long. V shed 5 bases and J 2 bases; nucleotides not matched to a gene: 12. Germline loops: CDR1 DFQATT, CDR2 SNEGSKA (reference sequence). The CDR3 coding sequence is TGCAGTGCTCCTGGACTAGCGGGAAATGGGAATCAAGAGACCCAGTACTTC. It codes for CSAPGLAGNGNQETQYF.

This clonotype was found a few times. The chain is built from TRBV12-3 or TRBV12-4 and TRBJ1-1, with a possible D match to TRBD1 (5 bases). The ends were cut back, 8 bases at V and 4 bases at J, with 20 bases in the middle. The CDR3 consists of 15 residues. CDR3 protein: CASSTAGGLGTEAFF. The DNA of the CDR3 is TGTGCCAGCTCTACTGCGGGGGGTCTGGGCACTGAAGCTTTCTTT.

The CDR3 DNA sequence: TGTGCCAGCAACCCTAGCGGGGTGAGAGAGACCCAGTACTTC. This codes for CASNPSGVRETQYF. The rearrangement uses TRBV5-5 and TRBJ2-5; TRBD2 agrees at 9 bases. The length of the CDR3 is 14 residues. Germline trimming cut 6 bases from V and 4 bases from J; bases unmatched to any gene: 7. The V gene's germline CDR1 is SGHKS and CDR2 YYEKEE (reference sequence).

The V call is TRBV4-2, the J call TRBJ2-1; 14 bases line up with TRBD2. From germline, CDR1 is LGHNA and CDR2 YNFKEQ. Unmatched junction bases numbered 4, after V lost 1 base and J lost 8 bases. CDR3 size: 16 residues. The CDR3 spells CASSQVGTSGSYEQFF. In DNA, the CDR3 is TGTGCCAGCAGCCAAGTCGGGACTAGCGGGAGCTATGAGCAGTTCTTC.

This chain joins TRBV2 and TRBJ2-5; D is tentatively TRBD1 or TRBD2 (5 bases each). Trimming pared 5 bases from V and 5 bases from J, leaving 15 bases between. The CDR3 runs 14 residues. Germline CDR1 is SNHLY and CDR2 is FYNNEI. The DNA of the CDR3 is TGTGCCAGCAGTTGGGACCCGCGGGCGGAGACCCAGTACTTC. Translation: CASSWDPRAETQYF.

This clonotype has just a few counts. The chain joins TRBV20-1 to TRBJ2-4; D assignment may be TRBD1 or TRBD2 (5 bases each). Germline V gene sequence: CDR1 DFQATT, CDR2 SNEGSKA (reference sequence). The ends were cut back, 0 bases at V and 11 bases at J, with 11 bases in the middle. The CDR3 runs 12 residues. The CDR3 coding sequence is TGCAGTGCTAGAGAGCGGACGGGGCTTCAGTACTTC. This gives the protein CSARERTGLQYF.

Here the CDR3 reads CASSLAVKQPQHF. Written as DNA, the CDR3 is TGTGCCAGCAGCTTAGCTGTCAAACAGCCCCAGCATTTT. The genes are TRBV7-2 and TRBJ1-5; no definite D call. Trimming stripped 0 bases from V and 7 bases from J, with 7 bases between. The length of the CDR3 is 13 residues. Germline-derived CDR1 and CDR2 are SGHTA and FQGNSA.

V usage is TRBV20-1 and J usage is TRBJ2-3; tentatively, D is TRBD1 (6 bases). The CDR3 totals 14 residues. Germline-derived CDR1 and CDR2 are DFQATT and SNEGSKA (reference sequence). The chain's CDR3 is CSELPLQGADTQYF. Here the CDR3 DNA reads TGCAGCGAACTCCCTCTACAGGGCGCAGATACGCAGTATTTT.

This clonotype has just a few counts. This rearrangement joins TRBV3-1 to TRBJ2-7, with D perhaps being TRBD1 or TRBD2 (5 bases each). The V gene's germline CDR1 is LGHDT and CDR2 YNNKEL (reference sequence). This CDR3 has 14 amino acids. V lost 5 bases, J lost 0 bases, and 11 bases lay in between. CDR3 residues: CASSTGRYSYEQYF. Here the CDR3 DNA reads TGTGCCAGCAGCACGGGACGCTACTCCTACGAGCAGTACTTC.

This clonotype was observed a few times. The chain combines TRBV20-1 with TRBJ2-1; perhaps TRBD2 as D (5 bases). CDR1 and CDR2 (germline): DFQATT, SNEGSKA (reference sequence). The CDR3 consists of 13 residues. V lost 6 bases and J lost 7, with 16 bases in between. CDR3 region: CSASAEKRNEQFF. CDR3 sequence (DNA): TGCAGTGCAAGCGCTGAGAAGCGGAATGAGCAGTTCTTC.